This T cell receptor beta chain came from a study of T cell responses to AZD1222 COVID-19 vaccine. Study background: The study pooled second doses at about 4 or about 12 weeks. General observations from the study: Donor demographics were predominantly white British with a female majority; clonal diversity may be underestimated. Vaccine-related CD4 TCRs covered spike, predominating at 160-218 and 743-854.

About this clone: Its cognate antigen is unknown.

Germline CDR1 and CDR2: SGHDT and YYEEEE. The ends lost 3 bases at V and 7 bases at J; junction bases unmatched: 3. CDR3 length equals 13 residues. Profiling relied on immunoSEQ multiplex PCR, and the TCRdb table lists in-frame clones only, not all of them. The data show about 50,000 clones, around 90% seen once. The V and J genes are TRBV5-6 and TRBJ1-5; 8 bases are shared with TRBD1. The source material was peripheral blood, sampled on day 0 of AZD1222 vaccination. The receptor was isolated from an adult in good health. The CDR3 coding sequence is TGTGCCAGCAGCTCACAGGGGGGCCAGCCCCAGCATTTT. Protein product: CASSSQGGQPQHF.